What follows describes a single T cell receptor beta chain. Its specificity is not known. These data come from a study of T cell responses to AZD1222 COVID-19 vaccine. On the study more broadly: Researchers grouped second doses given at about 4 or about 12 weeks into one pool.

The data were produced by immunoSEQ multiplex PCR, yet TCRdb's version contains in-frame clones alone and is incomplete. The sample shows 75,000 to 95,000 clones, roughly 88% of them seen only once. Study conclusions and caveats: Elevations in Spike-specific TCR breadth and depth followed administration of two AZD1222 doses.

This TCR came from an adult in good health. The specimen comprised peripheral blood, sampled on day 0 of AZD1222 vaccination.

The CDR3: CASSLLSEQYF. The CDR3 DNA is TGTGCCAGCAGCTTATTATCCGAGCAGTACTTC. V usage is TRBV7-9 and J usage is TRBJ2-7; D call uncertain. This CDR3 contains 11 residues. The V and J ends lost 2 bases and 6 bases respectively, with 5 bases between them. The V gene's germline CDR1 is SEHNR and CDR2 FQNEAQ (reference sequence). Supplemented by reference TRBV7-9 and TRBJ2-7, the full variable domain reads DTGVSQNPRHKITKRGQNVTFRCDPISEHNRLYWYRQTLGQGPEFLTYFQNEAQLEKSRLLSDRFSAERPKGSFSTLEIQRTEQGDSAMYLCASSLLSEQYFGPGTRLTVT.